This TCR beta chain was found in a study of long-term antiretroviral therapy in people with HIV. Study information: First collections came about a decade before the 2015 immediate-ART recommendation. Findings of the study overall: Even long-term ART left TRB diversity below transplant donor controls, despite gains.

A note on this clone: Its antigen remains unidentified.

In germline, CDR1 is MDHEN, CDR2 SYDVKM. Trimming cost V 6 bases and J 4 bases, with 12 bases left between them. The CDR3 has 13 residues. Sequencing used immunoSEQ v3.0 at survey level. Some clones are missing from TCRdb's copy, which holds only in-frame ones; the method was immunoSEQ multiplex PCR. The profile shows about 17,000 clones, over 75% of them singletons. The chain links TRBV28 to TRBJ1-2, with D possibly TRBD1 on 6 matching bases. This TCR derives from a man aged 18 to 29 with HIV. The sequencing used unsorted PBMCs, collected 0.3 years after starting antiretroviral therapy. CDR3 sequence: CASRKGGSYGYTF. As DNA, the CDR3 is TGTGCCAGCAGAAAAGGGGGGTCCTATGGCTACACCTTC.